The source of this T cell receptor beta chain is a study of blood T cell repertoires in COVID-19. For the study at large: Samples taken during acute and convalescent COVID-19 were collected in the United States, Italy and Spain.

The CDR3 length is 16 residues. The germline CDR1 and CDR2 sequences are MNHEY and SVGAGI. Trimming cost V 0 bases and J 4 bases, with 15 bases left between them. In the original processing: Reference gene primer amplification gave nucleated cell count estimates. TCRdb's table, derived via immunoSEQ multiplex PCR, lists solely in-frame clones and lacks some. V and J calls and clone size are as listed in that table; D and trimming were resolved from the DNA. The table includes 400,000 to 450,000 clones, 75% to 90% detected once. The V gene is TRBV6-5, the J gene TRBJ1-2; tentatively, D is TRBD1 (6 bases). The sequenced sample was peripheral blood. This clonotype was sampled from a woman in her thirties or forties with COVID-19, enrolled during active disease. The CDR3 spells CASSYSSGASSYGYTF. CDR3 DNA sequence: TGTGCCAGCAGTTACTCTTCAGGGGCCTCAAGCTATGGCTACACCTTC.